These T cell receptor beta chains were read from a single sample in a study of Ad26.COV2.S vaccination and SARS-CoV-2 variants. The assay was immunoSEQ multiplex PCR, and TCRdb's table has in-frame clones only and misses some. The sample yields just over 350,000 clones, 85% seen once. The material was peripheral blood, obtained in a trial of Ad26.COV2.S vaccine versus placebo. The receptor source for this set is a person between 18 and 60 years old who received the Ad26.COV2.S COVID-19 vaccine or a placebo. Each CDR3 is given with its conserved first and last residue. The order of the fields is clone size, D gene, V gene, J gene, CDR3 DNA, CDR3 protein. A D gene is named only where the DNA matches it firmly. Size is stated for part of the rows, as once, few or many counts, or as a class when the clone is expanded.

>NA|NA|TRBV6-5|TRBJ2-7
TGTGCCAGCAGTTACTCGGGGGGCCCATCCTACGAGCAGTACTTC
CASSYSGGPSYEQYF
>NA|NA|TRBV6-2/TRBV6-3|TRBJ1-5
TGTGCCAGCAGTTACTCGGCCTATAGCAATCAGCCCCAGCATTTT
CASSYSAYSNQPQHF
>NA|NA|TRBV3-1/TRBV3-2|TRBJ1-1
TGTGCCAGCAGCCATGACGTCGAGCGCCGGGCTTTCTTT
CASSHDVERRAFF
>NA|NA|TRBV3-1/TRBV3-2|TRBJ2-2
TGTGCCAGCAGCCAAAGGGGACCAGGGGAGCTGTTTTTT
CASSQRGPGELFF
>NA|NA|TRBV5-1|TRBJ2-7
TGCGCCAGCAGCTTGGGACTGACCTACGAGCAGTACTTC
CASSLGLTYEQYF
>NA|NA|TRBV28|TRBJ1-5
TGTGCCAGCAGTTTCGGGGGGCGGCCAGATCAGCCCCAGCATTTT
CASSFGGRPDQPQHF
>once|NA|TRBV11-2|TRBJ1-3
TGTGCCAGCAGCATTACAGAGAAAGGCGTATATTTT
CASSITEKGVYF
>NA|TRBD1|TRBV7-2|TRBJ2-7
TGTGCCAGCAGCGCGACAGGGGACCTCTCCTACGAGCAGTACTTC
CASSATGDLSYEQYF
>NA|NA|TRBV7-2|TRBJ2-1
TGTGCCAGCAGCTTAGCGGGAATCAATGAGCAGTTCTTC
CASSLAGINEQFF
>NA|NA|TRBV2|TRBJ2-7
TGTGCCAGCAGTCCCACAAGACGGGGTATCGAGCAGTACTTC
CASSPTRRGIEQYF
>NA|TRBD2|TRBV6-6|TRBJ2-1
TGTGCCAGCAGTTCGATAGCGGGGGGTTCGGGGAATGAGCAGTTCTTC
CASSSIAGGSGNEQFF
>NA|NA|TRBV5-8|TRBJ2-6
TGTGCCAGCAGCTTGTGGGCCAGGAGCTCTGGGGCCAACGTCCTGACTTTC
CASSLWARSSGANVLTF
>NA|NA|TRBV6-2/TRBV6-3|TRBJ1-6
TGTGCCAGCAGTGACAGAGGTCAACTCCTCCACTTT
CASSDRGQLLHF
>NA|NA|TRBV24-1|TRBJ2-1
TGTGCCACCGGCCCCGGGACCAAGGACAATGAGCAGTTCTTC
CATGPGTKDNEQFF
>NA|TRBD2|TRBV28|TRBJ2-5
TGTGCCAGCAGTTTGGCGGGAGGCTTGCAAGAGACCCAGTACTTC
CASSLAGGLQETQYF
>NA|TRBD2|TRBV5-5|TRBJ2-7
TGTGCCAGCGGCTACCTTGCAGGGAGGGGCTCCTACGAGCAGTACTTC
CASGYLAGRGSYEQYF
>NA|TRBD2|TRBV7-9|TRBJ2-7
TGTGCCAGCAGCGAGCGACTAGCGGGAGTGAATGAGCAGTACTTC
CASSERLAGVNEQYF
>NA|TRBD2|TRBV2|TRBJ2-1
TGTGCCAGCAGGGAGAGCGGGAGCTCCTACAATGAGCAGTTCTTC
CASRESGSSYNEQFF
>NA|NA|TRBV6-5|TRBJ2-1
TGTGCCAGCAGTTACGAGGCTGAGCAGTTCTTC
CASSYEAEQFF
>NA|TRBD1|TRBV19|TRBJ1-1
TGTGCCAGTAGTGCTAACAGGGGAACTGAAGCTTTCTTT
CASSANRGTEAFF
>NA|NA|TRBV6-2/TRBV6-3|TRBJ1-5
TGTGCCAGCAGCCCCCCGGGTCTACGGGGTAGCAATCAGCCCCAGCATTTT
CASSPPGLRGSNQPQHF
>many|NA|TRBV29-1|TRBJ2-2
TGCAGCGTTCTCACCTCAATGGCAGGGGCTGGTACCGGGGAGCTGTTTTTT
CSVLTSMAGAGTGELFF
>NA|NA|TRBV4-3|TRBJ1-5
TGCGCCAGCAGCCTCGACAGGTCTCAGCCCCAGCATTTT
CASSLDRSQPQHF
>NA|TRBD1|TRBV2|TRBJ2-5
TGTGCCAGCGGACAGGGGGCCCAAGAGACCCAGTACTTC
CASGQGAQETQYF
>NA|TRBD1|TRBV30|TRBJ1-1
TGTGCCTGGAGTGGGGGGACAGGTTCCTACACTGAAGCTTTCTTT
CAWSGGTGSYTEAFF
>NA|NA|TRBV27|TRBJ1-1
TGTGCCAGCAATTACGTCCGGGACAAGACTGAAGCTTTCTTT
CASNYVRDKTEAFF
>NA|NA|TRBV12-3/TRBV12-4|TRBJ2-7
TGTGCCAGCAGTTTTTGGTCGCGCGAGCAGTACTTC
CASSFWSREQYF
>NA|NA|TRBV13|TRBJ2-7
TGTGCCAGCAGCTTAGGCGGCCTTAACTACGAGCAGTACTTC
CASSLGGLNYEQYF
>NA|NA|TRBV19|TRBJ2-7
TGTGCCAGTAGCAGGGAGGTTACGGGGTCCTACGAGCAGTACTTC
CASSREVTGSYEQYF
>NA|NA|TRBV10-2|TRBJ1-1
TGCGCCAGCAGTGAATATGGGCGGCATGAAGCTTTCTTT
CASSEYGRHEAFF
>NA|TRBD1|TRBV6-5|TRBJ1-1
TGTGCCAGCAGGACAGGGGGTGTGAACACTGAAGCTTTCTTT
CASRTGGVNTEAFF
>NA|NA|TRBV4-1|TRBJ2-5
TGCGCCAGCAAACCCAACCGGGCTCAAGAGACCCAGTACTTC
CASKPNRAQETQYF
>NA|NA|TRBV7-2|TRBJ2-3
TGTGCCAGCAGCTTAGGTTCCGGGGCGTTGAATACGCAGTATTTT
CASSLGSGALNTQYF
>NA|NA|TRBV18|TRBJ2-1
TGTGCCAGCTCACCAAGGGAAAACTCCTACAATGAGCAGTTCTTC
CASSPRENSYNEQFF
>NA|NA|TRBV18|TRBJ2-7
TGTGCCAGCTCACCTCAACAGTCGGTTAACGAGCAGTACTTC
CASSPQQSVNEQYF
>once|NA|TRBV6-5|TRBJ1-3
TGTGCCAGCAGGGGACTCGGCCTGACTGGAAACACCATATATTTT
CASRGLGLTGNTIYF
>NA|TRBD1|TRBV9|TRBJ1-2
TGTGCCAGCAGCGTAGTCGACAGGGGCCATGGCTACACCTTC
CASSVVDRGHGYTF
>once|NA|TRBV6-6|TRBJ1-2
TGTGCCAGCACCCTGGAGGGCGATAACTATGGCTACACCTTC
CASTLEGDNYGYTF
>NA|NA|TRBV7-9|TRBJ1-6
TGTGCCAGCAGCTTATATCGTAGCCCAGGGAGCTCCTATAATTCACCCCTCCACTTT
CASSLYRSPGSSYNSPLHF
>once|NA|TRBV2|TRBJ2-1
TGTGCCAGCAGATTAAGGGCAGGGAGCTCCTACAATGAGCAGTTCTTC
CASRLRAGSSYNEQFF
>NA|TRBD1|TRBV7-9|TRBJ2-7
TGTGCCAGCAGCTCCCGGGACAGGGATTACGAGCAGTACTTC
CASSSRDRDYEQYF
>NA|NA|TRBV27|TRBJ1-1
TGTGCCAGCAGTTTATTGCCGAACACTGAAGCTTTCTTT
CASSLLPNTEAFF
>NA|NA|TRBV21-1|TRBJ2-7
TGTGCCAGCAGCAAACGGATCTACGAGCAGTACTTC
CASSKRIYEQYF
>NA|NA|TRBV4-1|TRBJ1-4
TGCGCCAGCAGCCAAGATTATGGGGGGCAATGGGAAGAAAAACTGTTTTTT
CASSQDYGGQWEEKLFF
>few|NA|TRBV7-9|TRBJ1-1
TGTGCCAGCAGCGAGCCCTATTCCGGGGACCCTGAAGCTTTCTTT
CASSEPYSGDPEAFF
>NA|NA|TRBV20-1|TRBJ2-3
TGCAGTGCAAATAGCGAGGATACGCAGTATTTT
CSANSEDTQYF
>NA|NA|TRBV10-3|TRBJ1-5
TGTGCCATCAGCGAGTCAGGGAGGGATAGCAATCAGCCCCAGCATTTT
CAISESGRDSNQPQHF
>NA|NA|TRBV4-3|TRBJ1-1
TGCGCCAGCAGCCAAGATCCCAGGGTGTTGGGTTGGTCTGAAGCTTTCTTT
CASSQDPRVLGWSEAFF
>NA|NA|TRBV15|TRBJ2-4
TGTGCCACCAGCAGAGATCACACAAATCTAGCCAAAAACATTCAGTACTTC
CATSRDHTNLAKNIQYF